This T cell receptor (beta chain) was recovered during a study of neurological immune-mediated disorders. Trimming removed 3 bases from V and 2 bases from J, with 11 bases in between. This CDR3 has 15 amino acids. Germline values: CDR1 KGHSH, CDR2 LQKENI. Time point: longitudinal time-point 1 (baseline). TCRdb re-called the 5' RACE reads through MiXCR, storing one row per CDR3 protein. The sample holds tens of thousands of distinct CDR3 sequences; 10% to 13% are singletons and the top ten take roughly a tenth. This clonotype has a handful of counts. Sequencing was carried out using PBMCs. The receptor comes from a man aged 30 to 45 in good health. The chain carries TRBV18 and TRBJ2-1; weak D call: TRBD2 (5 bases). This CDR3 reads CASSPGREPYNEQFF. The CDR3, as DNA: TGTGCCAGCTCACCGGGCCGGGAACCCTACAATGAGCAGTTCTTC.